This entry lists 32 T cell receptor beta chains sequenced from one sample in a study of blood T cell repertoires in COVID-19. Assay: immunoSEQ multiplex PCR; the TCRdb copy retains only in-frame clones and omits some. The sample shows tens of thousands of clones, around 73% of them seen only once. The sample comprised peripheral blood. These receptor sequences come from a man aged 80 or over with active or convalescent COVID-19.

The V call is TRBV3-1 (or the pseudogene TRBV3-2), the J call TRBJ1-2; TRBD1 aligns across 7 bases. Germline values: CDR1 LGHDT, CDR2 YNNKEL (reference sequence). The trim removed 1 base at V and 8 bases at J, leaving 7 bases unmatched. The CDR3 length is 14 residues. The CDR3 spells CASSQVTGLGGYTF. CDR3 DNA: TGTGCCAGCAGCCAAGTGACAGGGCTCGGGGGCTACACCTTC.

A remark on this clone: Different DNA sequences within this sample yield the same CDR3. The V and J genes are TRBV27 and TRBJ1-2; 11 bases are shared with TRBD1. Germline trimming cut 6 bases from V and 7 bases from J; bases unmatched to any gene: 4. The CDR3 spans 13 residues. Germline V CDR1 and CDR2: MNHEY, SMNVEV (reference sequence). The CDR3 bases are TGTGCCAGCAGGGGACAGGGGGTTGGTGGCTACACCTTC. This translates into CASRGQGVGGYTF.

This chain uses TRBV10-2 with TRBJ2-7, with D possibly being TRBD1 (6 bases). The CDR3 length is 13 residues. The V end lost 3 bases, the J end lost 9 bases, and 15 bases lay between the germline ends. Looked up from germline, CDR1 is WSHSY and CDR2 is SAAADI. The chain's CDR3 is CASSDPGQLGQYF. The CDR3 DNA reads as TGCGCCAGCAGTGATCCTGGACAGTTGGGGCAGTACTTC.

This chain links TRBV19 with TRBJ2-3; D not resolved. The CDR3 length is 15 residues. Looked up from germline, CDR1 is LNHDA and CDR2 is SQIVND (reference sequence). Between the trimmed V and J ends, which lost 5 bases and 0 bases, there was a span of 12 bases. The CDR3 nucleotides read TGTGCCAGTAGTTCCCGGTTGGTTAGCACAGATACGCAGTATTTT. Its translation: CASSSRLVSTDTQYF. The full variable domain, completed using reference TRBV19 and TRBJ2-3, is DGGITQSPKYLFRKEGQNVTLSCEQNLNHDAMYWYRQDPGQGLRLIYYSQIVNDFQKGDIAEGYSVSREKKESFPLTVTSAQKNPTAFYLCASSSRLVSTDTQYFGPGTRLTVL.

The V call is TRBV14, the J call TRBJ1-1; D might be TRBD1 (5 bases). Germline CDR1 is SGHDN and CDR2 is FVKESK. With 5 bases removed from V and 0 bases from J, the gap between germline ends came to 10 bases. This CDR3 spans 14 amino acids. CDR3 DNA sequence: TGTGCCAGCAGCGCTGTAGGGGTGAACACTGAAGCTTTCTTT. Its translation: CASSAVGVNTEAFF.

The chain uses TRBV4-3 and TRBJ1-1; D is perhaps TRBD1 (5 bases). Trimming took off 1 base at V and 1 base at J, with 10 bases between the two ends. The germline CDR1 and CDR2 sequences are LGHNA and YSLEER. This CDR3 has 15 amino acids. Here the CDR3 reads CASSQAPQGNTEAFF. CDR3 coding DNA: TGCGCCAGCAGCCAAGCCCCCCAGGGGAACACTGAAGCTTTCTTT.

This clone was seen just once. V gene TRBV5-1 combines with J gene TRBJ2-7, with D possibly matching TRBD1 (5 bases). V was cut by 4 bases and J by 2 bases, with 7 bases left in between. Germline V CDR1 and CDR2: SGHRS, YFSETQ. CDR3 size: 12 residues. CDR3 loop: CASSTGTYEQYF. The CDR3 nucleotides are TGCGCCAGCAGCACAGGCACCTACGAGCAGTACTTC. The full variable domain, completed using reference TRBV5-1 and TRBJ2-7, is KAGVTQTPRYLIKTRGQQVTLSCSPISGHRSVSWYQQTPGQGLQFLFEYFSETQRNKGNFPGRFSGRQFSNSRSEMNVSTLELGDSALYLCASSTGTYEQYFGPGTRLTVT.

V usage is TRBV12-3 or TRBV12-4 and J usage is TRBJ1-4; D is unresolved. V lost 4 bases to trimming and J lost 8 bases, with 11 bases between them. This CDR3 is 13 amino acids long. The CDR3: CASSSGVGEKLFF. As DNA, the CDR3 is TGTGCCAGCAGTTCCGGGGTTGGGGAAAAACTGTTTTTT.

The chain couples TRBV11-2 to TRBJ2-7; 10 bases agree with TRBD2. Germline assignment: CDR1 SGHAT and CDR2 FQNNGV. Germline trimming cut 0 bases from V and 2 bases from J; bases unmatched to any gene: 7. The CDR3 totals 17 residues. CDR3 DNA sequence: TGTGCCAGCAGCTTAGATTTTGCTAGCGGGGGACCCTACGAGCAGTACTTC. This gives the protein CASSLDFASGGPYEQYF. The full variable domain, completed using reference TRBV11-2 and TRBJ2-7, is EAGVAQSPRYKIIEKRQSVAFWCNPISGHATLYWYQQILGQGPKLLIQFQNNGVVDDSQLPKDRFSAERLKGVDSTLKIQPAKLEDSAVYLCASSLDFASGGPYEQYFGPGTRLTVT.

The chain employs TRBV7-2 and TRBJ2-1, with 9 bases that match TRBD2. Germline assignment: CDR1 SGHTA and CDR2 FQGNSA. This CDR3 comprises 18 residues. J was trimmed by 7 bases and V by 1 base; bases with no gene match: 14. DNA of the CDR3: TGTGCCAGCAGCTTAGTAGAACTACTAGCGGGCGGGGGAAATGAGCAGTTCTTC. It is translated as CASSLVELLAGGGNEQFF.

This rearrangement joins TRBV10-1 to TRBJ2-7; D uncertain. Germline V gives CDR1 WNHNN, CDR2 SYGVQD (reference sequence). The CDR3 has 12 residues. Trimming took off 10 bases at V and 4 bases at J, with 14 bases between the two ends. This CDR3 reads CANSDILYEQYF. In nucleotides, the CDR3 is TGCGCCAACTCCGACATCTTGTACGAGCAGTACTTC.

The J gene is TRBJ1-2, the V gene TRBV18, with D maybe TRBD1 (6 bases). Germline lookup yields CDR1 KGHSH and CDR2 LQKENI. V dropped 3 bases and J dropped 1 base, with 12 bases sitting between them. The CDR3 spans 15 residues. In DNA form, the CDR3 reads TGTGCCAGCTCACCTCCCGACAGGTTTAACTATGGCTACACCTTC. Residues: CASSPPDRFNYGYTF.

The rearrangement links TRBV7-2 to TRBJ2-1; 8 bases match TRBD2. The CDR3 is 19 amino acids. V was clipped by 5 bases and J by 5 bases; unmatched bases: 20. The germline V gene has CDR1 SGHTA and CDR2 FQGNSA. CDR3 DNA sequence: TGTGCCAGCAGCGCTAGGTTTACTGCGGGGGGTTTGAGAGACAATGAGCAGTTCTTC. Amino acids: CASSARFTAGGLRDNEQFF.

The CDR3, as DNA: TGTGCCAGCACCTTGACAGGGGGTCGGACCGGGGAGCTGTTTTTT. It specifies CASTLTGGRTGELFF. J is TRBJ2-2 and V is TRBV6-5; 9 nucleotides align to TRBD1. Germline CDR1 is MNHEY and CDR2 is SVGAGI. The CDR3 runs to 15 residues. V gave up 7 bases and J gave up 5 bases; unmatched junction bases: 8.

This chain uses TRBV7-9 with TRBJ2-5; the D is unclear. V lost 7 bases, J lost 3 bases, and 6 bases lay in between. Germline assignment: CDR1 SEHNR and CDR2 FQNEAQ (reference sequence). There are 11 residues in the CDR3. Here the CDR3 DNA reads TGTGCCAGCAAGCAGGAAGAGACCCAGTACTTC. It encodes CASKQEETQYF.

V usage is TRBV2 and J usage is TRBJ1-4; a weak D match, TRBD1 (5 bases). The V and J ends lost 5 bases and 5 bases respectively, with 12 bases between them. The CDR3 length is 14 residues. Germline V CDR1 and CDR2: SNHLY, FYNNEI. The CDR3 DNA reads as TGTGCCAGCAGTTCCGACAGCACGAATGAAAAACTGTTTTTT. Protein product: CASSSDSTNEKLFF.

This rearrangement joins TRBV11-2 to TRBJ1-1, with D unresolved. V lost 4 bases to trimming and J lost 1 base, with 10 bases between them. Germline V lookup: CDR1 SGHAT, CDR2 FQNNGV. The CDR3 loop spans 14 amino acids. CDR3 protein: CASSSQHPNTEAFF. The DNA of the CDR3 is TGTGCCAGCAGCTCCCAACACCCGAACACTGAAGCTTTCTTT.

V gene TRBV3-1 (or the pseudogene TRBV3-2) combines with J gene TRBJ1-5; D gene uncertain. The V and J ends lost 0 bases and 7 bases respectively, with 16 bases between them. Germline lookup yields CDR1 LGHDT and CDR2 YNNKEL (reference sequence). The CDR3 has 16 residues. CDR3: CASSQDLAGVGQPQHF. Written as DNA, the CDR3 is TGTGCCAGCAGCCAAGATCTGGCCGGGGTGGGGCAGCCCCAGCATTTT.

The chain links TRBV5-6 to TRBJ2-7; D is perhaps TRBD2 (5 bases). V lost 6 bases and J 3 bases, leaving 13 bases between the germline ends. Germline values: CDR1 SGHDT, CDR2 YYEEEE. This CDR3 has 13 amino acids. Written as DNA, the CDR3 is TGTGCCAGCACCGGGCGGGCCTACTACGAGCAGTACTTC. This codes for CASTGRAYYEQYF. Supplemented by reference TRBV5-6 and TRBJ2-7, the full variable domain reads DAGVTQSPTHLIKTRGQQVTLRCSPKSGHDTVSWYQQALGQGPQFIFQYYEEEERQRGNFPDRFSGHQFPNYSSELNVNALLLGDSALYLCASTGRAYYEQYFGPGTRLTVT.

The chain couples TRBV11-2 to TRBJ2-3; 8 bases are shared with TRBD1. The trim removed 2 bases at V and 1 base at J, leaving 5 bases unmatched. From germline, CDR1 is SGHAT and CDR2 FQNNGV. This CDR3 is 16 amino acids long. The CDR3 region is CASSLKAGQGTDTQYF. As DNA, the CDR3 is TGTGCCAGCAGCTTAAAGGCGGGACAGGGCACAGATACGCAGTATTTT.

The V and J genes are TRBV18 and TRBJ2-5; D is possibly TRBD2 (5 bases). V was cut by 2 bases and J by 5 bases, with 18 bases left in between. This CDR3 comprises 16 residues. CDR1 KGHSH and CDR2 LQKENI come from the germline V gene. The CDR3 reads CASSPVESGSGETQYF. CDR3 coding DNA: TGTGCCAGCTCACCAGTCGAGTCTGGGAGTGGGGAGACCCAGTACTTC.

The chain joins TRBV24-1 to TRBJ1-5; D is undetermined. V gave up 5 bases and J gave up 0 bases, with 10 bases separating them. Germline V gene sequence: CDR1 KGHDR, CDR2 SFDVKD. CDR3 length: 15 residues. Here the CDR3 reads CATSVRNYSNQPQHF. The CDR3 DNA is TGTGCCACCAGTGTAAGAAACTATAGCAATCAGCCCCAGCATTTT.

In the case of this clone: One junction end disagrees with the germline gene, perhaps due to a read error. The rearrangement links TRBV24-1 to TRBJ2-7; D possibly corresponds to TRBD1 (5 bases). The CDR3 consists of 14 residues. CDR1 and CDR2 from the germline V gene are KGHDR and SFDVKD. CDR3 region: CATSDLRRGQGVNF. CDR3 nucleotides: TGTGCCACCAGTGACCTGCGTAGAGGCCAAGGGGTAAACTTC.

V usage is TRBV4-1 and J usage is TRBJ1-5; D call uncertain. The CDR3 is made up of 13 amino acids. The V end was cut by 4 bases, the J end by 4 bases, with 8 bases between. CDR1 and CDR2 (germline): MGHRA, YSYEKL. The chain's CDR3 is CASSRDQNQPQHF. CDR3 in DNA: TGCGCCAGCAGCCGAGACCAAAATCAGCCCCAGCATTTT.

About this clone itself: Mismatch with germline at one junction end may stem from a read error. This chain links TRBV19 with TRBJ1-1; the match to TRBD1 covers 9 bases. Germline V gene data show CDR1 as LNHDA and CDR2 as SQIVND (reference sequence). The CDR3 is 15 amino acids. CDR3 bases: TGTGCCAGTAGGATAGACAGGGGGTCTCACACTGAAGCTTTCTTT. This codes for CASRIDRGSHTEAFF.

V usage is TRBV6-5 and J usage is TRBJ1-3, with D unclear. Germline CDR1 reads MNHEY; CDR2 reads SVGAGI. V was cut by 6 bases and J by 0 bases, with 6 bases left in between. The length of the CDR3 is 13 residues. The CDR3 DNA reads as TGTGCCAGCAGCGAGATCTCTGGAAACACCATATATTTT. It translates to CASSEISGNTIYF.

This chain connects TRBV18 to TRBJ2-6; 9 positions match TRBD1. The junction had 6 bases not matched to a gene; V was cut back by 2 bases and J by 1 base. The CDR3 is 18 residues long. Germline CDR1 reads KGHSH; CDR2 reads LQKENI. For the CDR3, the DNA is TGTGCCAGCTCACCAATCGGACAGGGGAGTTCTGGGGCCAACGTCCTGACTTTC. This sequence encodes CASSPIGQGSSGANVLTF.

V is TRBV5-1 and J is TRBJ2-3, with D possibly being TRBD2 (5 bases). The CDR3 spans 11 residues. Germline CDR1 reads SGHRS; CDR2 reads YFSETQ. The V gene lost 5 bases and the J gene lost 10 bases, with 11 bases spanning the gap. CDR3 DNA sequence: TGCGCCAGCAGACTAGATTCAGCGCAGTATTTT. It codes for CASRLDSAQYF.

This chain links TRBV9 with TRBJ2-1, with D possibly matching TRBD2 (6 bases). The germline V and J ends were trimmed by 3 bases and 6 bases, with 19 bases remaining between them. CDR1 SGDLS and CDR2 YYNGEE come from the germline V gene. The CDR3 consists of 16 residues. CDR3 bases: TGTGCCAGCAGCGCCGCCACTAGCTGGTCTACCAATGAGCAGTTCTTC. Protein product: CASSAATSWSTNEQFF.

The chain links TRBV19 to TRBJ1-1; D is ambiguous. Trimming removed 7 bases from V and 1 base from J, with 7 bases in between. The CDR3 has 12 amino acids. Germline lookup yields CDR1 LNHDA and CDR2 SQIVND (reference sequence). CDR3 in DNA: TGTGCCAGTACACTATGGAACACTGAAGCTTTCTTT. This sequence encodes CASTLWNTEAFF. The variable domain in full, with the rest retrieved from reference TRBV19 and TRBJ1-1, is DGGITQSPKYLFRKEGQNVTLSCEQNLNHDAMYWYRQDPGQGLRLIYYSQIVNDFQKGDIAEGYSVSREKKESFPLTVTSAQKNPTAFYLCASTLWNTEAFFGQGTRLTVV.

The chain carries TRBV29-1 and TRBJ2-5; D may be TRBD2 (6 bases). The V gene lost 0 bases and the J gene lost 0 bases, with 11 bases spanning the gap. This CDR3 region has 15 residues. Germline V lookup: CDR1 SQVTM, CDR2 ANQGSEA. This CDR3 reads CSVEEGGPYQETQYF. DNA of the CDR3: TGCAGCGTTGAAGAGGGGGGACCCTACCAAGAGACCCAGTACTTC. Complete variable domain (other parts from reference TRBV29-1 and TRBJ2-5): SAVISQKPSRDICQRGTSLTIQCQVDSQVTMMFWYRQQPGQSLTLIATANQGSEATYESGFVIDKFPISRPNLTFSTLTVSNMSPEDSSIYLCSVEEGGPYQETQYFGPGTRLLVL.

CDR3 bases: TGTGCCAGCAGCGTAGGGACAGGGCGGGAGCAGTACTTC. It encodes CASSVGTGREQYF. The chain is built from TRBV9 and TRBJ2-7, with 8 bases fitting TRBD1. V lost 0 bases to trimming and J lost 7 bases; unmatched junction nucleotides: 3. This CDR3 is built from 13 residues. Germline V gene lookup returns CDR1 SGDLS and CDR2 YYNGEE.